Presented here are 32 T cell receptor beta chains from one specimen sequenced in a study of cytomegalovirus exposure and HLA in healthy donors. The PCR was carried out with 60 Vbeta primers and 13 Jbeta primers. The repertoire was sequenced with immunoSEQ multiplex PCR; TCRdb's copy has only in-frame clones and lacks some. The sample has 270,000 or so clones, about nine tenths seen once. The sample taken for sequencing was PBMCs. The receptors derive from a man between 35 and 55 years old in good health and CMV-seropositive.

The V gene is TRBV28, the J gene TRBJ2-5; TRBD1 matches 10 bases. CDR3 length: 14 amino acids. Germline CDR1 MDHEN, CDR2 SYDVKM. V trimming: 7 bases; J trimming: 5 bases; junction bases outside the gene matches: 7. The DNA for the CDR3 is TGTGCCAGCACTTTCCGACAGGGGGCCGAGACCCAGTACTTC. Its protein is CASTFRQGAETQYF.

Of note for this clone: Relative to the germline gene, one junction end is altered; a read error may explain this. The sample carries other DNA sequences with the same CDR3. This chain connects TRBV7-9 to TRBJ1-5, with D unclear. The CDR3 is 12 residues long. Germline V CDR1 and CDR2: SEHNR, FQNEAQ (reference sequence). CDR3 in DNA: TGTTCCAGCAGCTTCGGGGATCAGCCCCAGCATTTT. Its translation: CSSSFGDQPQHF.

The J gene is TRBJ2-5, the V gene TRBV28; the D gene is possibly TRBD2 (5 bases). The CDR3 is 16 amino acids. Germline CDR1 is MDHEN and CDR2 is SYDVKM. Trimming shortened V by 4 bases and J by 2 bases, and 17 bases separated the two germline ends. In DNA, the CDR3 is TGTGCCAGCAGTTCCCGGGATAGCGAAACTCAAGAGACCCAGTACTTC. This translates into CASSSRDSETQETQYF.

The chain joins TRBV28 to TRBJ2-5; a weak D match, TRBD1 (6 bases). This CDR3 comprises 14 residues. Trimming shortened V by 1 base and J by 1 base, and 7 bases separated the two germline ends. Germline CDR1 reads MDHEN; CDR2 reads SYDVKM. The CDR3 sequence: CASSLLGGQETQYF. CDR3 in DNA: TGTGCCAGCAGTTTATTAGGGGGCCAAGAGACCCAGTACTTC.

The rearrangement uses TRBV5-6 and TRBJ2-5, with D uncertain. The end of the DNA aligns better with TRBJ2-7, so the J call may be wrong. The CDR3 consists of 12 residues. Germline V gene sequence: CDR1 SGHDT, CDR2 YYEEEE. The CDR3 coding sequence is TGTGCCAGCAGCTTGGCGTCGATCGAGCAGTACTTC. Protein: CASSLASIEQYF.

The chain employs TRBV27 and TRBJ2-7, with D maybe TRBD2 (6 bases). Trimming took 3 bases from V and 3 from J, leaving 15 bases between them. This CDR3 has 15 residues. In germline, CDR1 is MNHEY, CDR2 SMNVEV (reference sequence). CDR3 amino acids: CASSFGRGGSYEQYF. CDR3 in DNA: TGTGCCAGCAGTTTCGGCCGGGGAGGAAGCTACGAGCAGTACTTC.

This clone has more than one count but fewer than ten. V usage is TRBV4-3 and J usage is TRBJ2-6, with D perhaps matching TRBD1 (6 bases). Trimming left V 0 bases short and J 0 bases short, with 12 bases between. The length of the CDR3 is 18 residues. Germline CDR1 LGHNA, CDR2 YSLEER. The CDR3 DNA reads TGCGCCAGCAGCCAAGAAATTAGGGGGTACTCTGGGGCCAACGTCCTGACTTTC. Protein: CASSQEIRGYSGANVLTF.

This chain links TRBV4-3 with TRBJ2-1; 8 nucleotides align to TRBD1. The CDR3 is 14 amino acids. With 4 bases clipped from V and 8 bases from J, the junction kept 7 bases outside the gene matches. CDR1 is LGHNA, CDR2 YSLEER, per germline. The CDR3 DNA sequence: TGCGCCAGCAGCCTCCAGGGGGCGGCCGATGAGCAGTTCTTC. Its translation: CASSLQGAADEQFF.

This chain joins TRBV5-3 and TRBJ2-7, with a weak D call TRBD1 (7 bases). TRBV5-3 carries the ORF label, with uncertain function. This CDR3 region has 16 residues. The V gene lost 10 bases and the J gene lost 5 bases, with 28 bases spanning the gap. This CDR3 is CAQPPARGAISNEQYF. The CDR3 nucleotides are TGTGCCCAACCCCCCGCCAGGGGGGCCATTTCCAACGAGCAGTACTTC.

CDR3 sequence reads: CASSLATSGYNEQFF. The CDR3 bases are TGTGCCAGCAGTTTAGCGACTAGCGGCTACAATGAGCAGTTCTTC. V is TRBV28 and J is TRBJ2-1, with 9 bases identical to TRBD2. The length of the CDR3 is 15 residues. J was trimmed by 3 bases and V by 2 bases; bases with no gene match: 2. Per germline, CDR1 MDHEN and CDR2 SYDVKM.

This clone showed up just once. This sequence joins TRBV6-1 and TRBJ1-2; TRBD1 agrees at 9 bases. This CDR3 comprises 15 residues. Germline CDR1 MNHNS, CDR2 SASEGT. With 4 bases clipped from V and 4 bases from J, the junction kept 7 bases outside the gene matches. The CDR3 loop is CASSVTGQGPYGYTF. The CDR3 DNA reads as TGTGCCAGCAGTGTCACGGGACAGGGACCCTATGGCTACACCTTC.

The V gene is TRBV27, the J gene TRBJ1-4; 8 bases match TRBD1. This CDR3 comprises 14 residues. Per germline, CDR1 MNHEY and CDR2 SMNVEV (reference sequence). Unmatched junction bases numbered 7, after V lost 8 bases and J lost 5 bases. CDR3 sequence reads: CASSERTGNEKLFF. The CDR3 nucleotides are TGTGCCAGCTCCGAACGGACAGGGAATGAAAAACTGTTTTTT.

The chain carries TRBV27 and TRBJ2-7, with 8 bases fitting TRBD2. V shed 6 bases, J shed 2 bases, and the junction held 6 bases outside the gene matches. The CDR3 runs 14 residues. Germline V lookup: CDR1 MNHEY, CDR2 SMNVEV (reference sequence). In DNA form, the CDR3 reads TGTGCCAGCAGGGGGACTAGGCGGCCCTACGAGCAGTACTTC. It translates to CASRGTRRPYEQYF.

The chain is built from TRBV29-1 and TRBJ2-6; perhaps TRBD2 as D (6 bases). Germline CDR1 SQVTM, CDR2 ANQGSEA. The CDR3 length is 14 residues. V lost 4 bases, J lost 0 bases, and 7 bases lay in between. The CDR3 region is CSVVGSSGANVLTF. For the CDR3, the DNA is TGCAGCGTTGTCGGGAGCTCTGGGGCCAACGTCCTGACTTTC.

The chain employs TRBV7-3 and TRBJ2-3; 10 bases line up with TRBD2. This CDR3 comprises 17 residues. CDR1 SGHTA and CDR2 FQGTGA come from the germline V gene. The V segment lost 5 bases and the J segment 5 bases; nucleotides outside the gene matches: 13. The CDR3, as DNA: TGTGCCAGCAGCCCAAAAAGCGGGAGGGCCTTGGTAGATACGCAGTATTTT. Translation: CASSPKSGRALVDTQYF. Full variable domain (outside the CDR3, taken from reference TRBV7-3 and TRBJ2-3): GAGVSQTPSNKVTEKGKYVELRCDPISGHTALYWYRQSLGQGPEFLIYFQGTGAADDSGLPNDRFFAVRPEGSVSTLKIQRTERGDSAVYLCASSPKSGRALVDTQYFGPGTRLTVL.

This clone was observed a few times. This rearrangement joins TRBV6-5 to TRBJ1-1; D gene unclear. Trimming cost V 5 bases and J 3 bases, with 10 bases left between them. The CDR3 extends over 13 amino acids. CDR1 is MNHEY and CDR2 is SVGAGI in the germline V gene. The CDR3 sequence: CASSPGGYTEAFF. The DNA for the CDR3 is TGTGCCAGCAGTCCTGGCGGGTACACTGAAGCTTTCTTT.

The chain has TRBV15 and TRBJ2-3; 7 bases match TRBD1. This CDR3 is 18 amino acids long. Germline V gene sequence: CDR1 LNHNV, CDR2 YYDKDF (reference sequence). The J segment lost 0 bases and the V segment lost 0 bases, leaving 9 bases of the junction unmatched. CDR3 in amino acids: CATSRDPSGTESTDTQYF. The CDR3 DNA is TGTGCCACCAGCAGAGATCCCTCCGGGACAGAGAGCACAGATACGCAGTATTTT. Variable domain in full (rest from reference TRBV15 and TRBJ2-3): DAMVIQNPRYQVTQFGKPVTLSCSQTLNHNVMYWYQQKSSQAPKLLFHYYDKDFNNEADTPDNFQSRRPNTSFCFLDIRSPGLGDTAMYLCATSRDPSGTESTDTQYFGPGTRLTVL.

The V and J genes are TRBV5-1 and TRBJ2-1; 14 bases are shared with TRBD2. V shed 2 bases, J shed 7 bases, and the junction held 8 bases outside the gene matches. CDR3 size: 17 residues. Germline CDR1 and CDR2: SGHRS and YFSETQ. CDR3 protein: CASSFGLAGGISNEQFF. CDR3 coding DNA: TGCGCCAGCAGCTTCGGACTAGCGGGAGGTATCTCAAATGAGCAGTTCTTC.

This chain joins TRBV7-8 and TRBJ1-1, with TRBD1 identical over 7 bases. Germline trimming cut 1 base from V and 1 base from J; bases unmatched to any gene: 12. CDR1 and CDR2 from the germline V gene are SGHVS and FQNEAQ. The CDR3 has 18 residues. As DNA, the CDR3 is TGTGCCAGCAGCTTAGGATACAGGGGCCACACCGGGAACACTGAAGCTTTCTTT. Encoded protein: CASSLGYRGHTGNTEAFF. Combining the CDR3 with reference TRBV7-8 and TRBJ1-1 gives the whole variable domain GAGVSQSPRYKVAKRGQDVALRCDPISGHVSLFWYQQALGQGPEFLTYFQNEAQLDKSGLPSDRFFAERPEGSVSTLKIQRTQQEDSAVYLCASSLGYRGHTGNTEAFFGQGTRLTVV.

This sequence joins TRBV7-2 and TRBJ2-1; 14 positions agree with TRBD2. Trimming at V came to 5 bases and at J to 15 bases, leaving 12 bases not matched to a gene. This CDR3 is 15 amino acids long. CDR1 and CDR2 (germline): SGHTA, FQGNSA. CDR3 in DNA: TGTGCCAGCAGCCCAGGAGGGACTAGCGGGAGAGATCGGTTCTTC. Protein product: CASSPGGTSGRDRFF.

This chain links TRBV4-3 with TRBJ2-7; TRBD2 matches 10 bases. The germline CDR1 and CDR2 sequences are LGHNA and YSLEER. With 3 bases clipped from V and 3 bases from J, the junction kept 20 bases outside the gene matches. This CDR3 region has 20 residues. The CDR3 sequence: CASSHRHGPSGSPVDYEQYF. CDR3 nucleotide sequence: TGCGCCAGCAGCCACCGACACGGACCTAGCGGGAGCCCGGTCGACTACGAGCAGTACTTC.

The chain recombines TRBV10-3 with TRBJ1-5, with D uncertain. This CDR3 comprises 14 residues. CDR1 is ENHRY and CDR2 is SYGVKD in the germline V gene. Deletions cut 4 bases from V and 2 bases from J, with 9 bases between. The CDR3: CAISVEWRNQPQHF. As DNA, the CDR3 is TGTGCCATCAGTGTGGAGTGGCGCAATCAGCCCCAGCATTTT.

CDR3 loop: CASSFEQGVDTEAFF. CDR3 sequence (DNA): TGTGCCAGCAGTTTTGAGCAGGGGGTGGACACTGAAGCTTTCTTT. The genes are TRBV28 and TRBJ1-1; TRBD1 matches at 7 bases. V shed 3 bases and J 3 bases; nucleotides not matched to a gene: 7. The CDR3 contains 15 residues. Per the germline V gene, CDR1 is MDHEN and CDR2 is SYDVKM.

The chain links TRBV15 to TRBJ1-5; weak D call: TRBD1 (5 bases). The CDR3 is 16 amino acids. Germline values: CDR1 LNHNV, CDR2 YYDKDF (reference sequence). V shed 0 bases and J shed 3 bases, with 12 bases lying between them. The CDR3 bases are TGTGCCACCAGCAGAGACAGGGTCTATGCCAATCAGCCCCAGCATTTT. This encodes CATSRDRVYANQPQHF. Complete variable domain (other parts from reference TRBV15 and TRBJ1-5): DAMVIQNPRYQVTQFGKPVTLSCSQTLNHNVMYWYQQKSSQAPKLLFHYYDKDFNNEADTPDNFQSRRPNTSFCFLDIRSPGLGDTAMYLCATSRDRVYANQPQHFGDGTRLSIL.

The V gene is TRBV5-4, the J gene TRBJ2-7; 8 positions match TRBD1. Per germline, CDR1 SGHNT and CDR2 YYREEE (reference sequence). V lost 4 bases to trimming and J lost 5 bases; unmatched junction nucleotides: 2. The CDR3 is made up of 12 amino acids. CDR3 sequence: CASSGQGDEQYF. As DNA, the CDR3 is TGTGCCAGCAGCGGACAGGGCGACGAGCAGTACTTC.

The chain combines TRBV29-1 with TRBJ2-3, with D maybe TRBD1 (6 bases). CDR1 and CDR2 (germline): SQVTM, ANQGSEA. This CDR3 has 15 amino acids. V was trimmed by 0 bases and J by 4 bases, leaving 14 bases between them. In DNA form, the CDR3 reads TGCAGCGTTGAAGATCTTGGGGGCCGGGCAGATACGCAGTATTTT. Translated: CSVEDLGGRADTQYF.

This clone was detected a few times. The chain carries TRBV5-6 and TRBJ1-1; possible D gene TRBD1, 6 bases. In germline, CDR1 is SGHDT, CDR2 YYEEEE. Trimming left V 3 bases short and J 3 bases short, with 12 bases between. The CDR3 is made up of 14 amino acids. The CDR3 spells CASSYPTGDTEAFF. The DNA for the CDR3 is TGTGCCAGCAGCTACCCGACAGGAGACACTGAAGCTTTCTTT. Variable domain in full (rest from reference TRBV5-6 and TRBJ1-1): DAGVTQSPTHLIKTRGQQVTLRCSPKSGHDTVSWYQQALGQGPQFIFQYYEEEERQRGNFPDRFSGHQFPNYSSELNVNALLLGDSALYLCASSYPTGDTEAFFGQGTRLTVV.

The chain couples TRBV6-5 to TRBJ2-3; 12 nucleotides match TRBD2. Unmatched junction bases numbered 3, after V lost 4 bases and J lost 1 base. The CDR3 is 16 residues long. CDR1 and CDR2 (germline): MNHEY, SVGAGI. The DNA of the CDR3 is TGTGCCAGCAGTTCTCTAGCGGGAGGGCGCACAGATACGCAGTATTTT. This gives the protein CASSSLAGGRTDTQYF.

The rearrangement uses TRBV28 and TRBJ2-2; maybe TRBD1 (6 bases). CDR3 length equals 18 residues. V was trimmed by 5 bases and J by 5 bases, leaving 24 bases between them. Germline values: CDR1 MDHEN, CDR2 SYDVKM. The chain's CDR3 is CASSPPTGLGVMTGELFF. Written as DNA, the CDR3 is TGTGCCAGCAGTCCTCCGACAGGATTAGGGGTGATGACCGGGGAGCTGTTTTTT.

The V gene is TRBV5-4, the J gene TRBJ1-3; D ambiguous. Trimming took off 0 bases at V and 0 bases at J, with 7 bases between the two ends. Looked up from germline, CDR1 is SGHNT and CDR2 is YYREEE (reference sequence). The CDR3 spans 15 residues. The CDR3: CASSLEASSGNTIYF. In nucleotides, the CDR3 is TGTGCCAGCAGCTTGGAGGCTAGCTCTGGAAACACCATATATTTT. Filled out from reference TRBV5-4 and TRBJ1-3, the complete variable domain reads ETGVTQSPTHLIKTRGQQVTLRCSSQSGHNTVSWYQQALGQGPQFIFQYYREEENGRGNFPPRFSGLQFPNYSSELNVNALELDDSALYLCASSLEASSGNTIYFGEGSWLTVV.

This rearrangement joins TRBV6-5 to TRBJ2-1; the D is unclear. Germline V gives CDR1 MNHEY, CDR2 SVGAGI. The V and J ends lost 0 bases and 2 bases respectively, with 8 bases between them. This CDR3 region has 15 residues. CDR3: CASSYSAIPYNEQFF. The CDR3 DNA sequence: TGTGCCAGCAGTTACTCGGCAATTCCCTACAATGAGCAGTTCTTC.

This clone was counted a few times. The chain carries TRBV21-1 and TRBJ2-1; the table calls TRBD2, which could not be checked here. TRBV21-1 is listed as a pseudogene. This CDR3 has 17 residues. The CDR3 loop is CASSTLGRGRLYNEQFF. CDR3 DNA: TGTGCCAGCAGCACTCTTGGACGCGGGAGACTTTACAATGAGCAGTTCTTC.